The rows below give T cell receptor beta chains drawn from one sample of a study of shared clonotypes between healthy human individuals. The table came from immunoSEQ multiplex PCR; TCRdb's copy has only in-frame clones and leaves some out. Of hundreds of thousands of clones in the sample, around 80% were seen once. The sample consisted of PBMCs. The receptors come from a woman between 40 and 55 years old in good health. Some clones in this sample may be carry-over from other donors' samples. CDR3s include the opening cysteine and the closing phenylalanine or tryptophan.

len,v_gene,j_gene,CDR3aa
13,TRBV25-1,TRBJ2-7,CASRGQEKYEQYF
15,TRBV7-2,TRBJ1-2,CASSDRRTGGYGYTF
16,TRBV11-2,TRBJ1-1,CASSLDPTGAPTEAFF
14,TRBV30,TRBJ1-1,CAWSVPKRNTEAFF
12,TRBV28,TRBJ1-6,CASSLSGSPLHF
14,TRBV7-2,TRBJ1-4,CASSSGTINEKLFF
15,TRBV7-9,TRBJ1-5,CASSFQGPGNQPQHF
17,TRBV7-2,TRBJ2-2,CASSLDSLAGYTGELFF
15,TRBV7-2,TRBJ2-1,CASRSAGLPTNEQFF
14,TRBV10-2,TRBJ2-7,CASSVGGVVDEQYF
13,TRBV2,TRBJ1-1,CASRTSRGAEAFF
14,TRBV18,TRBJ2-7,CASSPGTGGREQYF
15,TRBV5-1,TRBJ2-5,CASSLGLSFQETQYF
16,TRBV5-4,TRBJ2-3,CASSCEGTRAQCTQYF
16,TRBV7-9,TRBJ1-2,CASSLVYDTLLYGYTF
12,TRBV30,TRBJ2-7,CAWSPQGQALDF
15,TRBV7-9,TRBJ2-7,CASSLRTGGPYEQYF
16,TRBV5-1,TRBJ2-1,CASSLKAGGIHNEQFF
15,TRBV28,TRBJ1-2,CASSLIGVTNYGYTF
14,TRBV4-3,TRBJ1-6,CASSRDSGVSPLHF
14,TRBV27,TRBJ1-4,CASSLQGTGEKLFF
18,TRBV11-2,TRBJ2-5,CASSKIPGLAGVVETQYF
15,TRBV6-1,TRBJ2-1,CASSEEGLPTNEQFF
12,TRBV5-4,TRBJ1-4,CASSLVGEKLFF
15,TRBV28,TRBJ1-2,CASSLSRHTIYGYTF
16,TRBV19,TRBJ1-5,CASSNPTGASGQPQHF
14,TRBV7-9,TRBJ1-2,CASSPLALINGYTF
15,TRBV7-2,TRBJ2-2,CASSPSRTNTGELFF
13,TRBV7-2,TRBJ2-3,CASSSGDRRLQYF
15,TRBV5-1,TRBJ2-3,CASSLGGVRTDTQYF
12,TRBV28,TRBJ1-2,CASRGQNYGYTF
15,TRBV18,TRBJ2-2,CASSPDPGGTGELFF
15,TRBV5-1,TRBJ2-5,CASSGSGTSEETQYF
19,TRBV7-6,TRBJ2-1,CASSPQLAGDWGSYNEQFF
14,TRBV28,TRBJ2-7,CASSLVGQVYEQYF
16,TRBV7-2,TRBJ2-7,CASSLSLVGKRPEQYF
13,TRBV29-1,TRBJ1-1,CSVQTGGGTEAFF
17,TRBV27,TRBJ1-1,CASSSGGRPGVIAEAFF
17,TRBV4-1,TRBJ2-1,CASSRPALVVANNEQFF
16,TRBV28,TRBJ2-7,CASSTSRTGDTYEQYF
16,TRBV13,TRBJ1-3,CASSSEFGVPGNTIYF
15,TRBV6-5,TRBJ2-6,CASRWTGFGANVLTF
13,TRBV11-1,TRBJ1-1,CASSASRGTEAFF
14,TRBV5-1,TRBJ1-1,CASSAGQPNTEAFF
16,TRBV7-7,TRBJ2-5,CASSSTGMGVLETQYF
11,TRBV5-4,TRBJ1-1,CASIGATEAFF
16,TRBV5-1,TRBJ2-3,CASSLLSGRALHTQYF